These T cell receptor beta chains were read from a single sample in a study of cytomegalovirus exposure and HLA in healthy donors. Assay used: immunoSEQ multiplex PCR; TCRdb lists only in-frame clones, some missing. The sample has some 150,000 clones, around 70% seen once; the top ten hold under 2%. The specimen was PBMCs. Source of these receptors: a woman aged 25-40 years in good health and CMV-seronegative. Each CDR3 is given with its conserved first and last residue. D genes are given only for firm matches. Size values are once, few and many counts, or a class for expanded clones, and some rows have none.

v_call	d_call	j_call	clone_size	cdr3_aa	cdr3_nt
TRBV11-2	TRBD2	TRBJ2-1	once	CASSLESSGYYNEQFF	TGTGCCAGCAGCTTAGAGTCTAGCGGATACTACAATGAGCAGTTCTTC
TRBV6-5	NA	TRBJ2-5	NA	CASRPTIVETQYF	TGTGCCAGCAGACCCACTATAGTAGAGACCCAGTACTTC
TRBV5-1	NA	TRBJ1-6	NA	CASSLDSGGPLHF	TGCGCCAGCAGCTTGGATAGCGGAGGTCCCCTCCACTTT
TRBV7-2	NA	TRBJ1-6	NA	CASSLARYNSPLHF	TGTGCCAGCAGCTTAGCCCGTTATAATTCACCCCTCCACTTT
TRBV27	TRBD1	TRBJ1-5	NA	CASSFSQGAQGNQPQHF	TGTGCCAGCAGTTTTAGTCAGGGGGCTCAGGGAAATCAGCCCCAGCATTTT
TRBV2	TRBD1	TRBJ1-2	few	CASSEDRAFNYGYTF	TGTGCCAGCAGTGAGGACAGGGCCTTTAACTATGGCTACACCTTC
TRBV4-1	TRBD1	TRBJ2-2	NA	CASSQDQGREGAIGELFF	TGCGCCAGCAGCCAAGATCAGGGGCGCGAGGGGGCAATCGGGGAGCTGTTTTTT
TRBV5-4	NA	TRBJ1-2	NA	CASSEPGQGNYGYTF	TGTGCCAGCAGCGAACCGGGCCAGGGGAACTATGGCTACACCTTC
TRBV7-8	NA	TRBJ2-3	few	CASSPPSDTQYF	TGTGCCAGCAGCCCCCCCTCAGATACGCAGTATTTT
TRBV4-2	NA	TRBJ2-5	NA	CASSQDLWDTQETQYF	TGTGCCAGCAGCCAAGATTTGTGGGACACGCAAGAGACCCAGTACTTC
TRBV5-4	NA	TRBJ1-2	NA	CASSLAQGKIYGYTF	TGTGCCAGCAGCTTGGCTCAGGGAAAGATCTATGGCTACACCTTC
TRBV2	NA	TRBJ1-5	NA	CASSDRAQDQPQHF	TGTGCCAGCAGTGATAGGGCACAGGATCAGCCCCAGCATTTT
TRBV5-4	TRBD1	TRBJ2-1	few	CASSLDRDSNEQFF	TGTGCCAGCAGCCTAGATCGGGACAGCAATGAGCAGTTCTTC
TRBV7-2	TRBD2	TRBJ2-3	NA	CASSLSGSGGSGDTQYF	TGTGCCAGCAGCCTTAGCGGGAGCGGGGGGTCGGGGGATACGCAGTATTTT
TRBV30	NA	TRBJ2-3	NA	CASRGRRSDTQYF	TGTGCCTCCCGAGGGAGGAGATCAGATACGCAGTATTTT
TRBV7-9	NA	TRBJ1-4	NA	CASSYPGSPNEKLFF	TGTGCCAGCAGCTACCCAGGGTCCCCTAATGAAAAACTGTTTTTT
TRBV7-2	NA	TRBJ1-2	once	CASSFRGAGDYGYTF	TGTGCCAGCAGCTTTCGGGGGGCGGGAGACTATGGCTACACCTTC
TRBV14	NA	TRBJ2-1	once	CASSQASGNEQFF	TGTGCCAGCAGCCAAGCTTCCGGGAATGAGCAGTTCTTC
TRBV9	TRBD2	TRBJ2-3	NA	CASSVYREGGTQYF	TGTGCCAGCAGCGTCTACCGGGAGGGCGGGACGCAGTATTTT
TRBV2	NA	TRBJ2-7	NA	CASSFEEGFGEQYF	TGTGCCAGCAGTTTTGAGGAGGGATTCGGCGAGCAGTACTTC
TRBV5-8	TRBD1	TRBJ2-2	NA	CASSFGDRDTGELFF	TGTGCCAGCAGCTTTGGGGACAGGGACACCGGGGAGCTGTTTTTT
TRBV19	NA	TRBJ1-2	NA	CASSINPGNYGYTF	TGTGCCAGTAGTATAAATCCAGGGAACTATGGCTACACCTTC
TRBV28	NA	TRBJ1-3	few	CASSLGWTIYF	TGTGCCAGCAGTTTGGGCTGGACCATATATTTT
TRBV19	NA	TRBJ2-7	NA	CASSIVRGSDEQYF	TGTGCCAGTAGTATAGTTCGGGGTTCCGACGAGCAGTACTTC
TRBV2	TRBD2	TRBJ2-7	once	CASSDPSGSSYEQYF	TGTGCCAGCAGTGACCCTAGCGGGAGCTCCTACGAGCAGTACTTC
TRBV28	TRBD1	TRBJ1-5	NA	CATRTGINQPQHF	TGTGCCACCAGGACAGGGATTAATCAGCCCCAGCATTTT
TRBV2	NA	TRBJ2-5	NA	CASNRGAQETQYF	TGTGCCAGCAACCGGGGGGCCCAAGAGACCCAGTACTTC
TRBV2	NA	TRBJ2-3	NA	CASSRSPYTDTQYF	TGTGCCAGCAGTCGTTCGCCATACACGGATACGCAGTATTTT
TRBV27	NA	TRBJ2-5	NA	CASSPRQGMGEAQYF	TGTGCCAGCAGTCCGAGGCAGGGGATGGGAGAGGCCCAGTACTTC
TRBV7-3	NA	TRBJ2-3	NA	CASSLNPGQFPDTQYF	TGTGCCAGCAGCTTAAACCCAGGGCAATTCCCAGATACGCAGTATTTT
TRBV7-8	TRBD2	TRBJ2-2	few	CASSLLGTSGNTGELFF	TGTGCCAGCAGCTTACTAGGGACTAGCGGGAACACCGGGGAGCTGTTTTTT
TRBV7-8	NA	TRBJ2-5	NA	CASSPGTHRQETQYF	TGTGCCAGCAGTCCCGGGACTCACCGCCAAGAGACCCAGTACTTC
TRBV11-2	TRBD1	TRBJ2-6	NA	CASSLIKRDSSGANVLTF	TGTGCCAGCAGCTTAATCAAACGGGACAGCTCTGGGGCCAACGTCCTGACTTTC
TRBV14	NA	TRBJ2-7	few	CASSQEAGAEQYF	TGTGCCAGCAGCCAAGAAGCAGGGGCGGAACAGTACTTC
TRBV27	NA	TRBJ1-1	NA	CASRRGLNTEAFF	TGTGCCAGCAGGAGGGGGTTGAACACTGAAGCTTTCTTT
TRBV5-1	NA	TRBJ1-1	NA	CASSLEYGDTTEAFF	TGCGCCAGCAGCTTGGAGTACGGCGACACCACTGAAGCTTTCTTT
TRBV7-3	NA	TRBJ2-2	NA	CASSLNSLVAGELFF	TGTGCCAGCAGCTTAAACAGTCTCGTGGCCGGGGAGCTGTTTTTT
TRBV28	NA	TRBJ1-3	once	CASSLCKGSGNTIYF	TGTGCCAGCAGTTTATGCAAGGGGTCTGGAAACACCATATATTTT
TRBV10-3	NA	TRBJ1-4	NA	CAIGGGNEKLFF	TGTGCCATTGGGGGCGGTAATGAAAAACTGTTTTTT
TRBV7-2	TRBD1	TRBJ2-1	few	CASSIPGQGASVIF	TGTGCCAGCAGCATTCCGGGACAGGGGGCTTCGGTGATCTTC
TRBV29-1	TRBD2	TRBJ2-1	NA	CSVKGLAGQLRGEQFF	TGCAGCGTGAAGGGACTAGCGGGTCAACTTAGGGGTGAGCAGTTCTTC
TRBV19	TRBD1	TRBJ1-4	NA	CASSGQGGTNEKLFF	TGTGCCAGTAGTGGACAGGGGGGCACTAATGAAAAACTGTTTTTT